The clone carrying this T cell receptor beta chain occurred a few times. TCRdb recomputed calls from the RT-PCR reads with MiXCR, one row per CDR3 protein. The sample has around 570,000 distinct CDR3 sequences, about 11% seen once. The entry originates in a study of response to subunit inactivated influenza vaccine. This CDR3 has 16 residues. Germline assignment: CDR1 LGHNA and CDR2 YSLEER. Trimming removed 4 bases from V and 6 bases from J, with 16 bases in between. The same sample was also used in a study of T cells expressing NK-cell markers. From that paper: UMIs were included in TCR beta cDNA generated by 5'RACE template switching. Sorted CD3+CD56+NKG2C+, CD3+CD56+NKG2C- and CD3+CD56-NKG2C+ T cells supplied TCR beta repertoires. Six or seven donors had dominant NKG2C+ clonotypes that comprised roughly 1.0-8% of their CD8+ T cells.

The sequencing used PBMCs from blood, collected on the day of vaccination. V usage is TRBV4-3 and J usage is TRBJ1-6; the D is unclear. The sequence came from a man aged 45-65 years who received an inactivated influenza vaccine. The CDR3 region has the DNA TGCGCCAGCAGCCTCCTCACGACGACTGGTAATTCACCCCTCCACTTT. Translated: CASSLLTTTGNSPLHF.